A single sample is the source of the 8 T cell receptor beta chains below, sequenced in a study of regulatory T cells in long-lasting Graves disease. The time point was: persistent/refractory GD, antithyroid drugs over 5 years with positive TRAb. Preparation of the TCR library used RNA extracted from PBMCs. Assembly of TCR beta libraries relied on iRepertoire HTBI primers together with Arm-PCR of CDR3 regions. TCRdb processed the multiplex PCR reads anew with MiXCR; each CDR3 protein has one entry. The table has about 290,000 distinct CDR3 sequences, 20% to 25% seen once; the top ten hold approximately 53%. The material sequenced was peripheral blood mononuclear cells (PBMCs), taken when the disease was refractory, from a patient treated with antithyroid drugs. The origin of the receptors is a female donor with Graves disease.

This clonotype was detected many times. V gene TRBV9 combines with J gene TRBJ2-7, with TRBD1 identical over 7 bases. V trimming: 0 bases; J trimming: 3 bases; junction bases outside the gene matches: 6. The germline CDR1 and CDR2 sequences are SGDLS and YYNGEE. This CDR3 comprises 15 residues. DNA of the CDR3: TGTGCCAGCAGCGTAGGACAGGGACCCCACTACGAGCAGTACTTC. This encodes CASSVGQGPHYEQYF.

The chain has TRBV6-5 and TRBJ2-7; D not resolved. There are 12 residues in the CDR3. Germline V CDR1 and CDR2: MNHEY, SVGAGI. The V gene lost 4 bases and the J gene lost 3 bases, with 7 bases spanning the gap. The CDR3 region has the DNA TGTGCCAGCAGTTCCGCCGTCTACGAGCAGTACTTC. Its protein is CASSSAVYEQYF.

This clonotype turned up a few times. The V and J genes are TRBV6-2 or TRBV6-3 and TRBJ1-1; D is possibly TRBD1 (6 bases). CDR1 MNHEY and CDR2 SVGEGT come from the germline V gene. The CDR3 sequence is 15 residues long. V lost 2 bases and J lost 4, with 14 bases in between. CDR3 DNA: TGTGCCAGCAGTTACCCAGGGGTTCGGGTCACTGAAGCTTTCTTT. Amino acids: CASSYPGVRVTEAFF.

With regard to this clonotype: The final CDR3 position lacks the conserved phenylalanine or tryptophan, pointing to a likely read error. This chain uses TRBV28 with TRBJ1-5; the match to TRBD1 covers 7 bases. CDR1 and CDR2 from the germline V gene are MDHEN and SYDVKM. The CDR3 has 14 amino acids. V trimming: 8 bases; J trimming: 6 bases; junction bases outside the gene matches: 10. The CDR3 is CASSTGTGVQPQHL. As DNA, the CDR3 is TGTGCCAGCTCCACGGGAACAGGGGTTCAGCCCCAGCATCTT.

In its sample, this clonotype was seen a few times. CDR3 DNA: TGTGCCAGCACCTCCCACATGAACACTGAAGCTTTCTTT. Its translation is CASTSHMNTEAFF. The chain employs TRBV3-1 and TRBJ1-1, with D unresolved. This CDR3 is 13 amino acids long. In germline, CDR1 is LGHDT, CDR2 YNNKEL (reference sequence). The V gene lost 7 bases and the J gene lost 0 bases, with 9 bases spanning the gap.

The chain couples TRBV5-8 to TRBJ1-3; D is unresolved. Trimming removed 2 bases at V and 3 bases at J, with 9 bases between. The CDR3 is 14 amino acids. Germline CDR1 reads SGHTS; CDR2 reads YDEGEE. Here the CDR3 reads CASSLGQFGNTIYF. The CDR3 coding sequence is TGTGCCAGCAGCTTAGGGCAGTTTGGAAACACCATATATTTT.

V and J are TRBV4-1 and TRBJ2-7; 14 nucleotides line up with TRBD2. V shed 5 bases, J shed 4 bases, and the junction held 7 bases outside the gene matches. This CDR3 contains 16 residues. Per the germline V gene, CDR1 is MGHRA and CDR2 is YSYEKL. CDR3 residues: CASSSPTSGREYEQYF. CDR3 DNA sequence: TGCGCCAGCAGCTCCCCGACTAGCGGGAGGGAGTACGAGCAGTACTTC.

CDR3 bases: TGTGCCAGCAGCAGGGCGGGGAGCACCGGGGAGCTGTTTTTT. It is translated as CASSRAGSTGELFF. The rearrangement uses TRBV7-9 and TRBJ2-2, with D perhaps TRBD2 (6 bases). Germline CDR1 and CDR2: SEHNR and FQNEAQ (reference sequence). Trimming stripped 5 bases from V and 4 bases from J, with 11 bases between. The CDR3 contains 14 residues.